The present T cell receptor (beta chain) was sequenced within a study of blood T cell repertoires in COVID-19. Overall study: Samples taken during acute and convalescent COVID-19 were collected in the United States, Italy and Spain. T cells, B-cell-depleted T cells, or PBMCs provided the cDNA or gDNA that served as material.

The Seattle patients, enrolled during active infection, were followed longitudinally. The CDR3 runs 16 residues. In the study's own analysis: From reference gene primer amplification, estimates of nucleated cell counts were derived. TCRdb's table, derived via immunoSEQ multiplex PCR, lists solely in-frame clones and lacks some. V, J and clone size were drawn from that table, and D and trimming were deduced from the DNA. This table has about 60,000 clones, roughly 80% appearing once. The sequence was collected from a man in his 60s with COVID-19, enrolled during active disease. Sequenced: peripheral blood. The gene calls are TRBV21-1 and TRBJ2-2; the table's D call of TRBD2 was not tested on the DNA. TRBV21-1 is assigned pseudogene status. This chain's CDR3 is CASSKQLAGDTGELFF. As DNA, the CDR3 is TGTGCCAGCAGCAAACAACTAGCGGGAGATACCGGGGAGCTGTTTTTT.